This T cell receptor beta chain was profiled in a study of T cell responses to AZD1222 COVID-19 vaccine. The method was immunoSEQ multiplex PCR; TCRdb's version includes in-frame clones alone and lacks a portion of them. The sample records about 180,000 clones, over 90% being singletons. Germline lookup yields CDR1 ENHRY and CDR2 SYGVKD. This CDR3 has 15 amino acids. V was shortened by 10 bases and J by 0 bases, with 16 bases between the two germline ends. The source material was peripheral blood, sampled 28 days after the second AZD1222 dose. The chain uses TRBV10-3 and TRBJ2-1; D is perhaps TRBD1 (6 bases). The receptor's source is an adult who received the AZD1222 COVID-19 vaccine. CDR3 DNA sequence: TGTGCCACCCAGGGGACGTCAAGCTCCTACAATGAGCAGTTCTTC. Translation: CATQGTSSSYNEQFF.